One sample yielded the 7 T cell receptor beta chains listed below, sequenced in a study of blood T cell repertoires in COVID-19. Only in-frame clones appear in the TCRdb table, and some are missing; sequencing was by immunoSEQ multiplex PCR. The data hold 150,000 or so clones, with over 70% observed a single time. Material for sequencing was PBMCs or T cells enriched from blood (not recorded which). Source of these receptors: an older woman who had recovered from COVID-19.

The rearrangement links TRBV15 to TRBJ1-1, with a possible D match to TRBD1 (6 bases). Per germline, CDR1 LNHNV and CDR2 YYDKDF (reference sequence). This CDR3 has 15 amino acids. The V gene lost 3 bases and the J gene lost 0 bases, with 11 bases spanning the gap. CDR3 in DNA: TGTGCCACCAGCAGGGACAGAGCAATGAACACTGAAGCTTTCTTT. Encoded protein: CATSRDRAMNTEAFF.

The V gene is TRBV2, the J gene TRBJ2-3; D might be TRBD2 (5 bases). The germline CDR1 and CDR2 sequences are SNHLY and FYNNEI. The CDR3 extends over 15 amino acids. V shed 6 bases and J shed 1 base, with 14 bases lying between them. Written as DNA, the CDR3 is TGTGCCAGCAGGAGGTCCGGGATCCGCACAGATACGCAGTATTTT. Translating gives CASRRSGIRTDTQYF.

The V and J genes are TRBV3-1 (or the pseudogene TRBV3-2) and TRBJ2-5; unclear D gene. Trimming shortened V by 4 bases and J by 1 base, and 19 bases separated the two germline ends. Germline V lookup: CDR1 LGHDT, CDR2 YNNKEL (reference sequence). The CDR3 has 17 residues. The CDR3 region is CASSRAADPKPQETQYF. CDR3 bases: TGTGCCAGCAGCCGGGCCGCTGACCCTAAGCCCCAAGAGACCCAGTACTTC.

This CDR3 is CASSLTGTGIAYEQYF. The CDR3 nucleotides are TGCGCCAGCAGCTTGACCGGGACAGGGATCGCCTACGAGCAGTACTTC. The chain uses TRBV5-1 and TRBJ2-7, with TRBD1 identical over 9 bases. V was pared by 1 base and J by 2 bases, with 7 bases of the junction left unmatched. The CDR3 extends over 16 amino acids. Germline V gene data show CDR1 as SGHRS and CDR2 as YFSETQ.

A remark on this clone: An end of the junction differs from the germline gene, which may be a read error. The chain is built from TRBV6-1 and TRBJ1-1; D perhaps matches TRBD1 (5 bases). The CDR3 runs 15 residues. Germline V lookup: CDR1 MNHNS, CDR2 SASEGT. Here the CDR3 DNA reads TGTGCCAGCAGTCAAGCGACATTAGGGGTTACTGAAGCTTTCTTT. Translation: CASSQATLGVTEAFF.

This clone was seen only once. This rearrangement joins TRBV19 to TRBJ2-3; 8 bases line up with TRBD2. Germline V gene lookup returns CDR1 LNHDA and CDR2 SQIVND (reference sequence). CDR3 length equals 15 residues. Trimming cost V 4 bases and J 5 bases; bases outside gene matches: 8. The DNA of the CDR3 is TGTGCCAGTAGTACTGACGGGGGGGGCGAAGATACGCAGTATTTT. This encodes CASSTDGGGEDTQYF.

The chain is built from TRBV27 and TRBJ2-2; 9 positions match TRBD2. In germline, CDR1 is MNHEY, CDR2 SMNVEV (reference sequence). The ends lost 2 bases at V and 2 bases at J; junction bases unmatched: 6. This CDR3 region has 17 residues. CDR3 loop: CASSLNLAGINTGELFF. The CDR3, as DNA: TGTGCCAGCAGTTTAAACCTAGCGGGGATTAACACCGGGGAGCTGTTTTTT.